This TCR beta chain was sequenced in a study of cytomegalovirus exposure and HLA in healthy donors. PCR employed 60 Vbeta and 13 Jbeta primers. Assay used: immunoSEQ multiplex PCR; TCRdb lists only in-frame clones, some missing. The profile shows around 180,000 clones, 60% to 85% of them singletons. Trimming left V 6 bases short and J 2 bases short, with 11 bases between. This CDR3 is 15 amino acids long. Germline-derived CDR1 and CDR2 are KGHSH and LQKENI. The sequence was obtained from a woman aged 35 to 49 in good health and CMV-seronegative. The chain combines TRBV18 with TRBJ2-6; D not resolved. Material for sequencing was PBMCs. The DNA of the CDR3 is TGTGCCAGCTCGCTAAGACAAGCTGGGGCCAACGTCCTGACTTTC. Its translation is CASSLRQAGANVLTF.